The 16 T cell receptor beta chains listed next were all sequenced from one sample in a study of monozygotic twins with cystic fibrosis. Sequencing used immunoSEQ multiplex PCR; TCRdb keeps in-frame clones, though not all of them. The sample records 30,000 or so clones, more than 60% being singletons. What was sequenced was blood. These receptors came from a girl between 5 and 17 years old with cystic fibrosis.

V is TRBV7-9 and J is TRBJ2-2; D is ambiguous. The CDR3 totals 14 residues. V lost 2 bases to trimming and J lost 5 bases, with 9 bases between them. Germline V lookup: CDR1 SEHNR, CDR2 FQNEAQ (reference sequence). The CDR3 region is CASSLHIFTGELFF. The CDR3 bases are TGTGCCAGCAGCTTACATATCTTTACCGGGGAGCTGTTTTTT.

The V and J genes are TRBV23-1 and TRBJ1-4; TRBD1 aligns across 9 bases. TRBV23-1 is noted as an ORF with a role that remains uncertain. V was pared by 8 bases and J by 9 bases, with 13 bases of the junction left unmatched. This CDR3 comprises 15 residues. The CDR3 nucleotides read TGCGCCAGCGGCGCTCTAAGGACAGGGGTGAAAAAACTGTTTTTT. Translating gives CASGALRTGVKKLFF.

The sample holds one count of this clone. V usage is TRBV2 and J usage is TRBJ2-7, with 15 bases identical to TRBD2. There are 14 residues in the CDR3. Per the germline V gene, CDR1 is SNHLY and CDR2 is FYNNEI. The junction had 4 bases not matched to a gene; V was cut back by 8 bases and J by 5 bases. The CDR3 nucleotides are TGTGCCAGCGCCGGGACTAGCGGGAGGAACGAGCAGTACTTC. Translated: CASAGTSGRNEQYF. The entire variable domain, with the rest obtained from reference TRBV2 and TRBJ2-7, is as follows: EPEVTQTPSHQVTQMGQEVILRCVPISNHLYFYWYRQILGQKVEFLVSFYNNEISEKSEIFDDQFSVERPDGSNFTLKIRSTKLEDSAMYFCASAGTSGRNEQYFGPGTRLTVT.

V gene TRBV29-1 combines with J gene TRBJ2-7; possibly TRBD1 or TRBD2 for D (5 bases each). This CDR3 comprises 12 residues. The germline V gene encodes CDR1 SQVTM and CDR2 ANQGSEA. V lost 7 bases to trimming and J lost 4 bases, with 14 bases between them. This CDR3 reads CSATGTDYEQYF. Here the CDR3 DNA reads TGCAGCGCTACCGGGACGGATTACGAGCAGTACTTC.

The chain employs TRBV27 and TRBJ1-2; D uncertain. This CDR3 comprises 15 residues. V was pared by 2 bases and J by 4 bases, with 14 bases between. Germline CDR1 and CDR2: MNHEY and SMNVEV (reference sequence). The CDR3 is CASSLNPHGGYGYTF. The CDR3 DNA reads as TGTGCCAGCAGTTTAAATCCCCATGGAGGCTATGGCTACACCTTC.

The genes are TRBV30 and TRBJ1-2; 11 bases map to TRBD1. Per germline, CDR1 GTSNPN and CDR2 SVGIG (reference sequence). V was clipped by 5 bases and J by 4 bases; unmatched bases: 6. The CDR3 spans 14 residues. CDR3 sequence (DNA): TGTGCCTGGCTCGGGACAGGGGGGAGCTATGGCTACACCTTC. The encoded protein is CAWLGTGGSYGYTF.

The genes are TRBV6-5 and TRBJ1-1; 7 nucleotides align to TRBD1. Unmatched junction bases numbered 12, after V lost 6 bases and J lost 5 bases. The CDR3 has 15 residues. CDR1 is MNHEY, CDR2 SVGAGI, per germline. The CDR3 is CASSPGGLGWTEAFF. The CDR3 nucleotides are TGTGCCAGCAGCCCAGGGGGTCTGGGTTGGACTGAAGCTTTCTTT.

This sequence joins TRBV6-1 and TRBJ1-3; D may be TRBD1 (6 bases). The CDR3 is 14 residues long. Trimming took 3 bases from V and 4 from J, leaving 10 bases between them. The germline V gene encodes CDR1 MNHNS and CDR2 SASEGT. CDR3 region: CASSEGARGNTIYF. DNA for the CDR3: TGTGCCAGCAGTGAGGGGGCGCGGGGAAACACCATATATTTT.

This clone showed up just once. The chain employs TRBV23-1 and TRBJ2-7; D possibly uses TRBD1 or TRBD2 (7 bases each). TRBV23-1 is sorted into the ORF group, with uncertain function. The germline V and J ends were trimmed by 8 bases and 3 bases, with 11 bases remaining between them. CDR3 size: 12 residues. The CDR3 region is CASERDSYEQYV. The CDR3 nucleotides read TGCGCCAGCGAGCGGGACAGCTACGAGCAGTACGTC.

A few counts support this clone. The V and J genes are TRBV27 and TRBJ1-5; no reliable D call. Germline CDR1 reads MNHEY; CDR2 reads SMNVEV (reference sequence). The V end was cut by 10 bases, the J end by 8 bases, with 9 bases between. The CDR3 sequence is 10 residues long. The CDR3 loop reads CATGWEPQHF. The CDR3 DNA reads TGTGCCACCGGTTGGGAGCCCCAGCATTTT.

DNA of the CDR3: TGTGCCAGCAGCCCCAGGACTAGCGGGCTAATGGCGCAGTATTTT. It is translated as CASSPRTSGLMAQYF. The gene calls are TRBV7-2 and TRBJ2-3; 11 nucleotides line up with TRBD2. This CDR3 is 15 amino acids long. After removal of 5 bases from V and 10 bases from J, the junction contained 11 bases not matched to a gene. Germline V gene sequence: CDR1 SGHTA, CDR2 FQGNSA.

The sample holds a few counts of this clone. This chain links TRBV2 with TRBJ1-5; the D is unclear. The CDR3 totals 13 residues. Germline assignment: CDR1 SNHLY and CDR2 FYNNEI. V lost 4 bases, J lost 5 bases, and 9 bases lay in between. The CDR3 DNA reads TGTGCCAGCAGTGGTCCCAGGTATCAGCCCCAGCATTTT. This codes for CASSGPRYQPQHF.

The chain couples TRBV13 to TRBJ2-7; 12 bases match TRBD2. The V gene end was trimmed by 5 bases and the J gene end by 5 bases; junction bases not matched to a gene: 10. The CDR3 is 16 residues long. The germline V gene has CDR1 PRHDT and CDR2 FYEKMQ (reference sequence). The CDR3 DNA sequence: TGTGCCAGCAGCCTCCGACTAGCGGGAGACATCCACGAGCAGTACTTC. Translation gives CASSLRLAGDIHEQYF.

The chain employs TRBV29-1 and TRBJ2-7; D possibly corresponds to TRBD1 (5 bases). Between the trimmed V and J ends, which lost 6 bases and 2 bases, there was a span of 14 bases. This CDR3 has 13 residues. The germline gives CDR1 SQVTM, CDR2 ANQGSEA. This chain's CDR3 is CSVIDSYTYEQYV. CDR3 in DNA: TGCAGCGTCATTGACAGTTATACCTACGAGCAGTACGTC.

CDR3 sequence: CASSYRVYCQPQHF. The CDR3 nucleotides are TGTGCCAGCAGTTACAGGGTTTATTGTCAGCCCCAGCATTTT. The chain employs TRBV6-6 and TRBJ1-5, with D uncertain. The germline V gene has CDR1 MNHNY and CDR2 SVGAGI (reference sequence). Trimming cost V 2 bases and J 6 bases, with 11 bases left between them. The CDR3 is made up of 14 amino acids.

A few counts support this clone. Other DNA sequences in this sample translate to the same CDR3. The chain couples TRBV5-6 to TRBJ2-3, with D unclear. Germline V lookup: CDR1 SGHDT, CDR2 YYEEEE. The CDR3 length is 11 residues. Trimming removed 1 base from V and 5 bases from J, with 2 bases in between. CDR3 nucleotide sequence: TGTGCCAGCAGCTTGAGAGATACGCAGTATTTT. Translated, it gives CASSLRDTQYF.